These 21 T cell receptor beta chains share one sample of origin, sequenced in a study of CD8 T cells in ankylosing spondylitis. Findings of the study overall: It appeared that ankylosing spondylitis blood was characterized by a TCR beta motif of several highly homologous variants.

These TCRs are of unknown antigen specificity. From the 5' RACE reads, TCRdb called clonotypes with MiXCR, one entry per CDR3 protein. The sample includes 700,000 to 850,000 distinct CDR3 sequences, about 10% of them seen just once. Source material: blood, either unsorted or a sorted T cell fraction (not recorded which). The receptors derive from a male donor with ankylosing spondylitis.

The chain links TRBV6-5 to TRBJ1-5; D unclear. Trimming took 4 bases from V and 7 from J, leaving 14 bases between them. CDR3 length: 14 amino acids. The germline gives CDR1 MNHEY, CDR2 SVGAGI. The chain's CDR3 is CASSLTLNNQPQHF. For the CDR3, the DNA is TGTGCCAGCAGTTTGACACTGAACAACCAGCCCCAGCATTTT.

This chain connects TRBV10-3 to TRBJ1-5, with no clear D. Germline loops: CDR1 ENHRY, CDR2 SYGVKD. The V end lost 0 bases, the J end lost 0 bases, and 12 bases lay between the germline ends. This CDR3 spans 17 amino acids. The CDR3 spells CAISESRTDLSNQPQHF. CDR3 DNA sequence: TGTGCCATCAGTGAGTCCAGGACTGACCTTAGCAATCAGCCCCAGCATTTT.

The gene calls are TRBV28 and TRBJ1-5, with D unclear. The CDR3 length is 17 residues. CDR1 and CDR2 from the germline V gene are MDHEN and SYDVKM. The ends were cut back, 3 bases at V and 7 bases at J, with 22 bases in the middle. The CDR3 protein is CASSFVVSIGEYQPQHF. The CDR3 coding sequence is TGTGCCAGCAGTTTTGTGGTAAGCATTGGGGAATACCAGCCCCAGCATTTT.

The chain uses TRBV5-1 and TRBJ2-3; 10 nucleotides align to TRBD2. Looked up from germline, CDR1 is SGHRS and CDR2 is YFSETQ. The CDR3 runs 16 residues. V lost 4 bases, J lost 6 bases, and 11 bases stayed unmatched. The CDR3 nucleotides read TGCGCCAGCAGCGGGGGACTAGCGTCTTTGGGTGATACGCAGTATTTT. Translating gives CASSGGLASLGDTQYF.

The V gene is TRBV29-1, the J gene TRBJ1-1, with D uncertain. Germline values: CDR1 SQVTM, CDR2 ANQGSEA. This CDR3 is 14 amino acids long. V lost 6 bases, J lost 1 base, and 15 bases lay in between. The CDR3 loop is CSVKGPLGNTEAFF. The CDR3 DNA follows: TGCAGCGTGAAGGGTCCTCTTGGGAACACTGAAGCTTTCTTT.

This clonotype was detected a few times. The chain carries TRBV12-3 or TRBV12-4 and TRBJ2-2; D might be TRBD1 (5 bases). The CDR3 length is 13 residues. Trimming left V 6 bases short and J 6 bases short, with 11 bases between. CDR3 amino acids: CASRPQGSGELFF. The CDR3 nucleotides read TGTGCCAGCAGACCCCAGGGTTCCGGGGAGCTGTTTTTT.

This clonotype was seen repeatedly, ten times or more. This chain links TRBV10-3 with TRBJ2-1, with a weak D call TRBD2 (5 bases). The V end lost 5 bases, the J end lost 5 bases, and 10 bases lay between the germline ends. The CDR3 spans 13 residues. Germline CDR1 is ENHRY and CDR2 is SYGVKD. The CDR3 DNA is TGTGCCATCAGTCCGGGATCCAACAATGAGCAGTTCTTC. Amino acids: CAISPGSNNEQFF.

V usage is TRBV7-6 and J usage is TRBJ1-5; perhaps TRBD1 as D (6 bases). Trimming removed 0 bases from V and 10 bases from J, with 19 bases in between. The CDR3 sequence is 16 residues long. Germline V gene sequence: CDR1 SGHVS, CDR2 FNYEAQ. CDR3 amino acids: CASSLAPRGGLGPQHF. Written as DNA, the CDR3 is TGTGCCAGCAGCTTAGCGCCGAGGGGGGGTCTCGGTCCCCAGCATTTT.

The chain uses TRBV20-1 and TRBJ2-7; 7 positions agree with TRBD1. Germline CDR1 is DFQATT and CDR2 is SNEGSKA (reference sequence). CDR3 length equals 13 residues. V was clipped by 5 bases and J by 4 bases; unmatched bases: 8. CDR3 residues: CSAGVTGRYEQYF. CDR3 DNA sequence: TGCAGTGCTGGGGTGACAGGGCGGTACGAGCAGTACTTC.

The J gene is TRBJ1-4, the V gene TRBV10-3; D is uncertain. The ends were cut back, 3 bases at V and 3 bases at J, with 5 bases in the middle. The V gene's germline CDR1 is ENHRY and CDR2 SYGVKD. CDR3 size: 13 residues. CDR3 residues: CAISERANEKLFF. The CDR3 coding sequence is TGTGCCATCAGTGAACGGGCTAATGAAAAACTGTTTTTT.

In its sample, this clonotype was seen a few times. The rearrangement uses TRBV20-1 and TRBJ2-7; 8 bases map to TRBD2. V was pared by 3 bases and J by 1 base, with 5 bases of the junction left unmatched. Looked up from germline, CDR1 is DFQATT and CDR2 is SNEGSKA (reference sequence). This CDR3 comprises 14 residues. CDR3 in DNA: TGCAGTGCTAGTTCGCTAGCGGGTTCCTACGAGCAGTACTTC. It yields the protein CSASSLAGSYEQYF.

The genes are TRBV6-2 or TRBV6-3 and TRBJ1-5; D might be TRBD1 (5 bases). Trimming took 2 bases from V and 8 from J, leaving 7 bases between them. This CDR3 has 12 residues. Germline-derived CDR1 and CDR2 are MNHEY and SVGEGT. The CDR3 bases are TGTGCCAGCAGTTACGTGGGGGAGCCCCAGCATTTT. It encodes CASSYVGEPQHF.

On this clonotype itself: No conserved phenylalanine or tryptophan is present at the end of the CDR3, so a read error is the likely explanation. The DNA is left out, because the CDR3 cannot be placed on it with certainty; the CDR3 is given as TCRdb lists it. CDR3 loop: CANPGLAGER. The chain couples TRBV19 to TRBJ2-3; the D call in the table, TRBD2, was not verified against the DNA. Per germline, CDR1 LNHDA and CDR2 SQIVND (reference sequence). The CDR3 length is 10 residues, termini included.

A few counts support this clonotype. V and J are TRBV18 and TRBJ2-3; D is unclear. The CDR3 contains 14 residues. Trimming cost V 3 bases and J 0 bases, with 7 bases left between them. From germline, CDR1 is KGHSH and CDR2 LQKENI. The CDR3: CASSPPRSTDTQYF. The CDR3 coding sequence is TGTGCCAGCTCACCGCCGAGAAGCACAGATACGCAGTATTTT.

This clonotype was observed many times. This chain uses TRBV12-3 or TRBV12-4 with TRBJ2-1; TRBD2 matches 10 bases. The length of the CDR3 is 15 residues. The J segment lost 5 bases and the V segment lost 6 bases, leaving 7 bases of the junction unmatched. The CDR3 DNA reads TGTGCCAGCAGCCCCCGGACTAGCGGAAACAATGAGCAGTTCTTC. Translated: CASSPRTSGNNEQFF.

The chain recombines TRBV7-3 with TRBJ1-6; possibly TRBD1 for D (5 bases). CDR1 SGHTA and CDR2 FQGTGA come from the germline V gene. The CDR3 sequence is 14 residues long. Deletions cut 2 bases from V and 9 bases from J, with 11 bases between. The CDR3 bases are TGTGCCAGCAGCTTAGGACAATGGGGTTCACCCCTCCACTTT. Encoded protein: CASSLGQWGSPLHF.

In this sample, this clonotype turned up once. This chain connects TRBV6-2 or TRBV6-3 to TRBJ1-2, with D possibly being TRBD1 (6 bases). V dropped 2 bases and J dropped 4 bases, with 11 bases sitting between them. This CDR3 has 14 residues. CDR1 and CDR2 from the germline V gene are MNHEY and SVGEGT. This CDR3 is CASSYAAGAYGYTF. CDR3 in DNA: TGTGCCAGCAGTTACGCGGCAGGGGCCTATGGCTACACCTTC.

This clonotype was picked up many times. This sequence joins TRBV29-1 and TRBJ1-3; D perhaps matches TRBD1 (5 bases). The CDR3 totals 14 residues. Germline V gives CDR1 SQVTM, CDR2 ANQGSEA. V dropped 6 bases and J dropped 4 bases, with 16 bases sitting between them. The DNA for the CDR3 is TGCAGCGTCACCCACGGGGCAGGAGGAAACACCATATATTTT. Amino acid sequence: CSVTHGAGGNTIYF.

This clonotype was picked up a small number of times. The genes are TRBV20-1 and TRBJ2-1; D perhaps matches TRBD1 (6 bases). The V end lost 5 bases, the J end lost 2 bases, and 19 bases lay between the germline ends. The CDR3 has 16 amino acids. Germline assignment: CDR1 DFQATT and CDR2 SNEGSKA (reference sequence). CDR3 bases: TGCAGTGCTGACTCTACCGGGACACCAACCTACAATGAGCAGTTCTTC. Its protein product is CSADSTGTPTYNEQFF.

This chain links TRBV20-1 with TRBJ2-5, with 11 positions matching TRBD2. The CDR3 sequence is 16 residues long. J lost 1 base, V lost 2 bases, and 6 bases had no gene match. In germline, CDR1 is DFQATT, CDR2 SNEGSKA (reference sequence). The CDR3 bases are TGCAGTGCTAGAATCCCCGGGACTAGCGGCCAAGAGACCCAGTACTTC. Amino acids: CSARIPGTSGQETQYF.

The chain couples TRBV20-1 to TRBJ2-3, with D possibly being TRBD1 or TRBD2 (5 bases each). Germline lookup yields CDR1 DFQATT and CDR2 SNEGSKA (reference sequence). The CDR3 runs 16 residues. Trimming removed 6 bases from V and 2 bases from J, with 21 bases in between. The CDR3 DNA reads as TGCAGTGCGCCACCCGGCCGAGCGGACACCACAGATACGCAGTATTTT. Its protein is CSAPPGRADTTDTQYF.